The 30 T cell receptor beta chains below come from one sample, sequenced in a study of control samples from healthy donors and cancer patients. TCRdb's copy holds only in-frame clones and misses some; the assay was immunoSEQ multiplex PCR. The profile shows about 49,000 clones, around 86% of them singletons. The specimen was PBMCs. These receptors all stem from a woman between 50 and 59 years old with lung cancer.

V is TRBV7-2 and J is TRBJ2-5, with a tentative D call TRBD1 (5 bases). Germline V lookup: CDR1 SGHTA, CDR2 FQGNSA. Trimming stripped 2 bases from V and 7 bases from J, with 11 bases between. This CDR3 comprises 13 residues. The CDR3 region has the DNA TGTGCCAGCAGCTTAAACCCCAGGGTGACCCAGTACTTC. It encodes CASSLNPRVTQYF.

The gene calls are TRBV2 and TRBJ1-2; unclear D gene. The CDR3 runs to 12 residues. With 9 bases removed from V and 3 bases from J, the gap between germline ends came to 11 bases. CDR1 and CDR2 from the germline V gene are SNHLY and FYNNEI. In DNA, the CDR3 is TGTGCCAGTCACAGAGCCGACTATGGCTACACCTTC. Translated, it gives CASHRADYGYTF.

This chain connects TRBV6-5 to TRBJ1-1; 8 positions match TRBD1. V lost 5 bases to trimming and J lost 1 base; unmatched junction nucleotides: 3. Germline lookup yields CDR1 MNHEY and CDR2 SVGAGI. There are 14 residues in the CDR3. CDR3 amino acids: CASSRQGKNTEAFF. CDR3 coding DNA: TGTGCCAGCAGTAGACAGGGGAAGAACACTGAAGCTTTCTTT.

This rearrangement joins TRBV5-8 to TRBJ1-5, with D uncertain. CDR3 length: 13 residues. V was shortened by 2 bases and J by 0 bases, with 3 bases between the two germline ends. Germline CDR1 SGHTS, CDR2 YDEGEE. The CDR3 loop is CASSLSSNQPQHF. The DNA of the CDR3 is TGTGCCAGCAGCTTAAGTAGCAATCAGCCCCAGCATTTT.

V usage is TRBV4-2 and J usage is TRBJ1-3; TRBD1 agrees at 9 bases. V shed 4 bases, J shed 2 bases, and the junction held 0 bases outside the gene matches. This CDR3 has 14 residues. Germline V lookup: CDR1 LGHNA, CDR2 YNFKEQ. As DNA, the CDR3 is TGTGCCAGCAGCCGGGACAGGGCTGGAAACACCATATATTTT. Residues: CASSRDRAGNTIYF.

This chain joins TRBV7-3 and TRBJ2-3; D is unresolved. The V gene's germline CDR1 is SGHTA and CDR2 FQGTGA. CDR3 size: 13 residues. Between the trimmed V and J ends, which lost 0 bases and 6 bases, there was a span of 7 bases. CDR3: CASSLTTTDTQYF. The CDR3 nucleotides are TGTGCCAGCAGCTTAACGACCACCGATACGCAGTATTTT.

The chain uses TRBV20-1 and TRBJ1-2, with D maybe TRBD1 (6 bases). V shed 3 bases and J shed 0 bases, with 11 bases lying between them. The CDR3 loop spans 14 amino acids. Germline V gene data show CDR1 as DFQATT and CDR2 as SNEGSKA (reference sequence). The CDR3 DNA sequence: TGCAGTGCTAGTAAAGGGGGGACTAACTATGGCTACACCTTC. Residues: CSASKGGTNYGYTF.

This clone was seen just once. V gene TRBV5-6 combines with J gene TRBJ2-3; D is undetermined. V was trimmed by 4 bases and J by 0 bases, leaving 6 bases between them. CDR1 SGHDT and CDR2 YYEEEE come from the germline V gene. CDR3 length: 13 amino acids. CDR3 loop: CASSRRSTDTQYF. CDR3 DNA: TGTGCCAGCAGCCGTCGGAGCACAGATACGCAGTATTTT.

The V gene is TRBV2, the J gene TRBJ1-1; D ambiguous. CDR3 length: 15 residues. From germline, CDR1 is SNHLY and CDR2 FYNNEI. Trimming pared 5 bases from V and 1 base from J, leaving 14 bases between. The CDR3 here is CASSLHWTANTEAFF. The CDR3 nucleotides read TGTGCCAGCAGTCTTCATTGGACGGCGAACACTGAAGCTTTCTTT.

This chain links TRBV7-8 with TRBJ2-3; D remains ambiguous. The CDR3 loop spans 11 amino acids. The V end was cut by 5 bases, the J end by 3 bases, with 3 bases between. The V gene's germline CDR1 is SGHVS and CDR2 FQNEAQ. The CDR3 nucleotides are TGTGCCAGCAGCCCGACAGATACGCAGTATTTT. Encoded protein: CASSPTDTQYF.

The genes are TRBV7-8 and TRBJ2-1, with TRBD2 matching over 10 bases. This CDR3 has 14 residues. After removal of 6 bases from V and 7 bases from J, the junction contained 6 bases not matched to a gene. Germline V CDR1 and CDR2: SGHVS, FQNEAQ. In DNA form, the CDR3 reads TGTGCCAGCAGAAGAGCGGGGGGGCCAAATGAGCAGTTCTTC. Protein product: CASRRAGGPNEQFF.

CDR3 sequence reads: CASSLNPGGGKLFF. CDR3 nucleotide sequence: TGTGCCAGCAGCCTAAACCCGGGGGGAGGAAAACTGTTTTTT. The J gene is TRBJ1-4, the V gene TRBV3-1 (or the pseudogene TRBV3-2); tentative D call: TRBD1 (5 bases). This CDR3 is 14 amino acids long. V lost 4 bases to trimming and J lost 10 bases, with 16 bases between them. The germline CDR1 and CDR2 sequences are LGHDT and YNNKEL (reference sequence).

This clone was counted a few times. V is TRBV7-3 and J is TRBJ1-5; D gene unclear. V lost 4 bases and J 4 bases, leaving 8 bases between the germline ends. CDR1 is SGHTA and CDR2 is FQGTGA in the germline V gene. The CDR3 is 13 amino acids. The chain's CDR3 is CASSSNPNQPQHF. The DNA for the CDR3 is TGTGCCAGCAGCTCGAATCCGAATCAGCCCCAGCATTTT.

The table lists this clone with a count of one. The sample contains more than one DNA sequence encoding this CDR3. The V call is TRBV7-9, the J call TRBJ2-7; tentative D call: TRBD2 (6 bases). V lost 1 base, J lost 0 bases, and 10 bases lay in between. The CDR3 is 15 residues long. Germline V gene sequence: CDR1 SEHNR, CDR2 FQNEAQ (reference sequence). The chain's CDR3 is CASSLGGGASYEQYF. As DNA, the CDR3 is TGTGCCAGCAGCTTAGGTGGCGGGGCCTCCTACGAGCAGTACTTC.

The V gene is TRBV2, the J gene TRBJ2-7, with 11 nucleotides matching TRBD1. With V trimmed by 7 bases and J by 2 bases, 7 bases remained unmatched. Germline lookup yields CDR1 SNHLY and CDR2 FYNNEI. This CDR3 is built from 15 residues. CDR3 DNA: TGTGCCAGCAAAGTTAGGACAGGGGGCCCCTACGAGCAGTACTTC. This gives the protein CASKVRTGGPYEQYF.

The chain recombines TRBV2 with TRBJ2-3, with D possibly TRBD2 on 7 matching bases. The ends were cut back, 4 bases at V and 2 bases at J, with 13 bases in the middle. CDR3 length equals 15 residues. Germline V gene lookup returns CDR1 SNHLY and CDR2 FYNNEI. Here the CDR3 DNA reads TGTGCCAGCAGTGTCGCGGGGGCCGTCACAGATACGCAGTATTTT. Translation gives CASSVAGAVTDTQYF.

The chain combines TRBV27 with TRBJ1-4, with D tentatively TRBD1 (5 bases). This CDR3 spans 15 amino acids. With 1 base removed from V and 5 bases from J, the gap between germline ends came to 11 bases. Germline values: CDR1 MNHEY, CDR2 SMNVEV (reference sequence). The CDR3 nucleotides read TGTGCCAGCAGTTTATTCGGGACGCCAAATGAAAAACTGTTTTTT. Translating it yields CASSLFGTPNEKLFF.

J is TRBJ1-2 and V is TRBV28; D may be TRBD1 (6 bases). The CDR3 spans 15 residues. V gave up 6 bases and J gave up 8 bases, with 22 bases separating them. Per germline, CDR1 MDHEN and CDR2 SYDVKM. CDR3 protein: CASSPPVGGVEGYTF. The CDR3 DNA is TGTGCCAGCAGCCCCCCCGTAGGGGGGGTGGAAGGCTACACCTTC.

This clone was counted only a few times. The chain uses TRBV18 and TRBJ1-5, with 7 bases identical to TRBD1. Trimming cost V 1 base and J 5 bases; bases outside gene matches: 5. This CDR3 comprises 15 residues. Germline V gene sequence: CDR1 KGHSH, CDR2 LQKENI. This chain's CDR3 is CASSPQGGRDQPQHF. Written as DNA, the CDR3 is TGTGCCAGCTCACCACAAGGGGGCCGGGATCAGCCCCAGCATTTT.

The gene calls are TRBV5-4 and TRBJ2-3; D gene uncertain. Per germline, CDR1 SGHNT and CDR2 YYREEE (reference sequence). This CDR3 has 14 amino acids. The germline V and J ends were trimmed by 0 bases and 4 bases, with 9 bases remaining between them. The chain's CDR3 is CASSLEDWADTQYF. The DNA for the CDR3 is TGTGCCAGCAGCTTGGAAGATTGGGCAGATACGCAGTATTTT.

This clone occurred once. The chain links TRBV10-3 to TRBJ2-1; D possibly corresponds to TRBD2 (6 bases). The V and J ends lost 4 bases and 0 bases respectively, with 16 bases between them. Germline CDR1 and CDR2: ENHRY and SYGVKD. The CDR3 length is 17 residues. For the CDR3, the DNA is TGTGCCATCAGTGCTTTGGGGGGAGCGGCCTCCTACAATGAGCAGTTCTTC. Translated: CAISALGGAASYNEQFF.

The rearrangement joins TRBV7-2 to TRBJ1-3, with D hard to call. In germline, CDR1 is SGHTA, CDR2 FQGNSA. This CDR3 comprises 15 residues. The V gene lost 2 bases and the J gene lost 0 bases, with 8 bases spanning the gap. CDR3 sequence (DNA): TGTGCCAGCAGCTTACCAGGCGACTCTGGAAACACCATATATTTT. Protein: CASSLPGDSGNTIYF.

In DNA, the CDR3 is TGTGCCAGCAGGTCCGGGACAGGTGATTATGGCTACACCTTC. Residues: CASRSGTGDYGYTF. V and J are TRBV7-3 and TRBJ1-2; 8 nucleotides line up with TRBD1. Germline loops: CDR1 SGHTA, CDR2 FQGTGA. CDR3 size: 14 residues. Unmatched junction bases numbered 8, after V lost 6 bases and J lost 5 bases.

The chain is built from TRBV4-3 and TRBJ1-6; D is unclear. V was trimmed by 4 bases and J by 5 bases, leaving 9 bases between them. From germline, CDR1 is LGHNA and CDR2 YSLEER. The CDR3 has 14 residues. In DNA, the CDR3 is TGCGCCAGCAGCCCGGTTATCAATAATTCACCCCTCCACTTT. This translates into CASSPVINNSPLHF.

This chain links TRBV7-9 with TRBJ2-2; TRBD2 matches at 9 bases. The CDR3 spans 16 residues. Trimming took 4 bases from V and 3 from J; bases not matched to a gene: 6. From germline, CDR1 is SEHNR and CDR2 FQNEAQ (reference sequence). CDR3 bases: TGTGCCAGCAGCTGGGGGACTAGCCATCACACCGGGGAGCTGTTTTTT. Its protein is CASSWGTSHHTGELFF.

The chain has TRBV7-3 and TRBJ2-3; D is possibly TRBD1 (6 bases). There are 13 residues in the CDR3. V was clipped by 5 bases and J by 4 bases, with 10 bases between them. The germline V gene encodes CDR1 SGHTA and CDR2 FQGTGA. The CDR3 nucleotides are TGTGCCAGCAGCCCAGGACAGTCAGATACGCAGTATTTT. This sequence encodes CASSPGQSDTQYF.

The gene calls are TRBV24-1 and TRBJ2-5; D perhaps matches TRBD1 (6 bases). Between the trimmed V and J ends, which lost 9 bases and 1 base, there was a span of 17 bases. CDR1 and CDR2 (germline): KGHDR, SFDVKD. The CDR3 runs 15 residues. In nucleotides, the CDR3 is TGTGCCACCTCCCTCTCCGGGACACTCCAAGAGACCCAGTACTTC. Its translation: CATSLSGTLQETQYF.

The chain has TRBV11-2 and TRBJ1-3; no clear D gene. Germline assignment: CDR1 SGHAT and CDR2 FQNNGV. V was trimmed by 4 bases and J by 0 bases, leaving 7 bases between them. CDR3 length equals 14 residues. The CDR3 spells CASSSKASGNTIYF. The CDR3 nucleotides are TGTGCCAGCAGCTCGAAGGCCTCTGGAAACACCATATATTTT.

The chain uses TRBV2 and TRBJ2-5; weak D call: TRBD2 (6 bases). In germline, CDR1 is SNHLY, CDR2 FYNNEI. The CDR3 loop spans 13 amino acids. Trimming left V 3 bases short and J 5 bases short, with 10 bases between. The CDR3 here is CASSDAGGETQYF. For the CDR3, the DNA is TGTGCCAGCAGTGATGCAGGAGGGGAGACCCAGTACTTC.

This chain uses TRBV7-8 with TRBJ1-1; no definite D call. With 0 bases removed from V and 3 bases from J, the gap between germline ends came to 11 bases. Germline lookup yields CDR1 SGHVS and CDR2 FQNEAQ. The length of the CDR3 is 15 residues. In nucleotides, the CDR3 is TGTGCCAGCAGCTTAGCGGAGAGAGATTACACTGAAGCTTTCTTT. This translates into CASSLAERDYTEAFF.